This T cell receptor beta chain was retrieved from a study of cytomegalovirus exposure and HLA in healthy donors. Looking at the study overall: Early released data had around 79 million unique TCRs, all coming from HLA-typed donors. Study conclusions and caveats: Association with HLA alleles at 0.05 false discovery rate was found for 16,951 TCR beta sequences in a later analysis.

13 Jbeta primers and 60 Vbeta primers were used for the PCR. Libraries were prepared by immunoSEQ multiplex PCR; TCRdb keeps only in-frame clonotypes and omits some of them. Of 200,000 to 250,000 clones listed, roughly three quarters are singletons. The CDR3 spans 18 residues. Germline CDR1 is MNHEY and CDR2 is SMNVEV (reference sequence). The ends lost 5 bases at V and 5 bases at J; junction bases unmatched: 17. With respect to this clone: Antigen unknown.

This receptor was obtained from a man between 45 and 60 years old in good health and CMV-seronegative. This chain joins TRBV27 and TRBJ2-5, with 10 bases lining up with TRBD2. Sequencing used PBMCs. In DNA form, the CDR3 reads TGTGCCAGCAGTCCCCGACCGCGAGCGGGAGGGCCCGGGGAGACCCAGTACTTC. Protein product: CASSPRPRAGGPGETQYF.